Presented here are 5 T cell receptor beta chains from one specimen sequenced in a study of blood T cells in healthy people across ages. The authors ran a second PCR of 7 to 11 cycles using a sample-barcoded 5' primer and a J-beta primer mix. TCRdb fed the 5' RACE reads into MiXCR, producing one record per CDR3 protein. This sample has about 1.5 million distinct CDR3 sequences, with about 45% found just once. Sequencing used blood. These receptors were obtained from a woman younger than 30 in good health.

The chain combines TRBV7-2 with TRBJ2-2; no clear D. The V gene's germline CDR1 is SGHTA and CDR2 FQGNSA. Between the trimmed V and J ends, which lost 5 bases and 2 bases, there was a span of 9 bases. CDR3 length: 14 residues. CDR3 in DNA: TGTGCCAGCAGCACCCCTTACAACACCGGGGAGCTGTTTTTT. It translates to CASSTPYNTGELFF.

This clonotype was detected a few times. The chain joins TRBV4-1 to TRBJ2-7; D might be TRBD2 (6 bases). Trimming stripped 0 bases from V and 3 bases from J, with 12 bases between. CDR3 length: 15 amino acids. Germline V lookup: CDR1 MGHRA, CDR2 YSYEKL. CDR3 nucleotide sequence: TGCGCCAGCAGCCAAGAGGCGGGAACTCACTACGAGCAGTACTTC. Residues: CASSQEAGTHYEQYF.

The chain joins TRBV15 to TRBJ2-3; 9 bases align to TRBD2. The V segment lost 2 bases and the J segment 6 bases; nucleotides outside the gene matches: 12. The CDR3 totals 17 residues. Germline V CDR1 and CDR2: LNHNV, YYDKDF (reference sequence). CDR3 DNA: TGTGCCACCAGCAGAAAAATAGCGGGAGTATTTGGGGATACGCAGTATTTT. Translated, it gives CATSRKIAGVFGDTQYF.

The J gene is TRBJ2-1, the V gene TRBV4-3, with TRBD2 matching 9 bases. The V and J ends lost 0 bases and 4 bases, in that order; junction bases with no gene match: 10. This CDR3 comprises 18 residues. Per germline, CDR1 LGHNA and CDR2 YSLEER. CDR3 amino acids: CASSQDLHSGGGYNEQFF. The CDR3 DNA reads TGCGCCAGCAGCCAAGATCTTCATAGCGGGGGAGGATACAATGAGCAGTTCTTC.

The chain joins TRBV4-3 to TRBJ2-3; the D is unclear. The CDR3 covers 13 residues. Trimming removed 3 bases at V and 6 bases at J, with 10 bases between. The germline gives CDR1 LGHNA, CDR2 YSLEER. CDR3 coding DNA: TGCGCCAGCAGCCATCACCGAGTTGATACGCAGTATTTT. As protein: CASSHHRVDTQYF.